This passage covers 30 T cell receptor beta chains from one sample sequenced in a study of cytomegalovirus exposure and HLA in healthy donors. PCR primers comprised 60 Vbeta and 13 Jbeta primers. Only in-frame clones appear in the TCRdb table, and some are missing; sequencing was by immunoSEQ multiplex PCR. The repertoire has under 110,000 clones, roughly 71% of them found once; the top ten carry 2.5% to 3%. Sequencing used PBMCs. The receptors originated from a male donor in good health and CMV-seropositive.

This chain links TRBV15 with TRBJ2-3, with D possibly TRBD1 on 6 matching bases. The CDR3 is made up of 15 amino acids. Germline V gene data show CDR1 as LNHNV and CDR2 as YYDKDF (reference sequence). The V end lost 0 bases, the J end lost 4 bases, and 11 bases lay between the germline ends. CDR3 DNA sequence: TGTGCCACCAGCAGAGAGGCCAGGGGAGCAGATACGCAGTATTTT. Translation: CATSREARGADTQYF.

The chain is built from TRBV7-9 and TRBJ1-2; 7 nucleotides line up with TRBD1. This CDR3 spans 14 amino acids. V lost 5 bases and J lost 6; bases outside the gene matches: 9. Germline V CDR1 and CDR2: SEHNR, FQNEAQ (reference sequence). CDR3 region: CASSHDRQGDGYTF. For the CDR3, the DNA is TGTGCCAGCAGCCATGACAGACAGGGCGATGGCTACACCTTC.

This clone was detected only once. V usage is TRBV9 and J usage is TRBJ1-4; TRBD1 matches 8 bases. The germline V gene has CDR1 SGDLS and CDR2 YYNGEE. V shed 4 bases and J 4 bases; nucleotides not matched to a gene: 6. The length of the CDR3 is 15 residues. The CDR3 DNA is TGTGCCAGCAGCCCTGGCGGACAGGGTAATGAAAAACTGTTTTTT. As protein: CASSPGGQGNEKLFF.

The CDR3 DNA reads TGTGCCAGCACAAGAACAGGGGGAAGCAATCAGCCCCAGCATTTT. Its translation: CASTRTGGSNQPQHF. The chain has TRBV2 and TRBJ1-5; 8 nucleotides align to TRBD1. Germline CDR1 reads SNHLY; CDR2 reads FYNNEI. V lost 7 bases and J lost 1; bases outside the gene matches: 6. CDR3 size: 15 residues.

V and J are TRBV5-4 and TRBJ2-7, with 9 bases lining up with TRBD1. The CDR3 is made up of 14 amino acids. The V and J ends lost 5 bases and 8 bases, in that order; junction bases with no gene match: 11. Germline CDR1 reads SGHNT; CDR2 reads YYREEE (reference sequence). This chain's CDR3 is CASSPTGTGFKQYF. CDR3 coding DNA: TGTGCCAGCAGTCCTACCGGGACAGGGTTTAAGCAGTACTTC.

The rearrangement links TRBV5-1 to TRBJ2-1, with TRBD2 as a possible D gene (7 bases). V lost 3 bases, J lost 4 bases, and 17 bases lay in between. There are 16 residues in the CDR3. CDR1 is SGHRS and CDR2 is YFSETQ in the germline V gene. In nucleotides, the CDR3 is TGCGCCAGCAGCTCCATGGGGGGCGGGAGTTACAATGAGCAGTTCTTC. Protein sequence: CASSSMGGGSYNEQFF.

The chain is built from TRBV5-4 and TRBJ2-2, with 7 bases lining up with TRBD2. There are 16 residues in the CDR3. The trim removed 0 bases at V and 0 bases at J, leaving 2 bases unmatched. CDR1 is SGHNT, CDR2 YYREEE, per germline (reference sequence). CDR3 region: CASSLGLAANTGELFF. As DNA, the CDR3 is TGTGCCAGCAGCTTGGGACTAGCCGCGAACACCGGGGAGCTGTTTTTT. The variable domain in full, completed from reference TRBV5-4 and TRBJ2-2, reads ETGVTQSPTHLIKTRGQQVTLRCSSQSGHNTVSWYQQALGQGPQFIFQYYREEENGRGNFPPRFSGLQFPNYSSELNVNALELDDSALYLCASSLGLAANTGELFFGEGSRLTVL.

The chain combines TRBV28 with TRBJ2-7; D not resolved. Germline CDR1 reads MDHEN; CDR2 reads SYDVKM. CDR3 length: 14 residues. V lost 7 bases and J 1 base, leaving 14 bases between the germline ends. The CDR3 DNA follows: TGTGCCAGCACCGCCCCGCGCCCTTCCTACGAGCAGTACTTC. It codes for CASTAPRPSYEQYF.

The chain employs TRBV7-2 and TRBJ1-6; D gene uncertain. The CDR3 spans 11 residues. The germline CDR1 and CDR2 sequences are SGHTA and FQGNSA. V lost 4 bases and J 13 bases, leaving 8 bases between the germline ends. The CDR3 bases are TGTGCCAGCAGCTATGGCGGGCCCCTCCACTTT. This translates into CASSYGGPLHF.

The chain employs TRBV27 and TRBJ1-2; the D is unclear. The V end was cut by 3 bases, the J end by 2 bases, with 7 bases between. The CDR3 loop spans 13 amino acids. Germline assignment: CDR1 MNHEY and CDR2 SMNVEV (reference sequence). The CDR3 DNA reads TGTGCCAGCAGTTTTGCGGGGAACTATGGCTACACCTTC. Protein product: CASSFAGNYGYTF.

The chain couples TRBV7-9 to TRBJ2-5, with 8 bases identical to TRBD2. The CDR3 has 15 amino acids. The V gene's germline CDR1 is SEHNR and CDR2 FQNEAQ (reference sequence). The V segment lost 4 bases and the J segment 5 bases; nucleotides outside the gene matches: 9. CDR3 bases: TGTGCCAGCAGCTCCAAGGCGGGGGGTTGGGAGACCCAGTACTTC. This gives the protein CASSSKAGGWETQYF.

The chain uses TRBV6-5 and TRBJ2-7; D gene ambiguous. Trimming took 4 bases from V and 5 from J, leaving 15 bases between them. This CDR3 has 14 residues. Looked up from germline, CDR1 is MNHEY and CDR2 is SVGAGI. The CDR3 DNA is TGTGCCAGCAGTTCCAGCTCGGAGTCCCACGAGCAGTACTTC. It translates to CASSSSSESHEQYF.

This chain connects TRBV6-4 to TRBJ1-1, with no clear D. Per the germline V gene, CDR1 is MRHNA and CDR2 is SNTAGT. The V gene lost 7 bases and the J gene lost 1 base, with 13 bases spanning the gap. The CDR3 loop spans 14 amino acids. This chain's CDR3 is CASTAGGGNTEAFF. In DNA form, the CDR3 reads TGTGCCAGCACGGCAGGAGGAGGGAACACTGAAGCTTTCTTT.

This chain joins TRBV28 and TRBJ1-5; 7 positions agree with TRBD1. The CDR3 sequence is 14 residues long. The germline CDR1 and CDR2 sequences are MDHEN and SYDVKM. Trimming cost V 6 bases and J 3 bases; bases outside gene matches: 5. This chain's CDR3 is CASSTGQINQPQHF. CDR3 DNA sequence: TGTGCCAGCAGCACGGGACAGATCAATCAGCCCCAGCATTTT.

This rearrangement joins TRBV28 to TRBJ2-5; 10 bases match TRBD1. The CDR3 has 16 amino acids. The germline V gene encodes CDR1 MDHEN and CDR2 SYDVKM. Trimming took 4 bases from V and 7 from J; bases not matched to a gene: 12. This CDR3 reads CASSSTTTGGFGTQYF. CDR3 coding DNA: TGTGCCAGCAGTTCCACCACGACAGGGGGCTTCGGGACCCAGTACTTC.

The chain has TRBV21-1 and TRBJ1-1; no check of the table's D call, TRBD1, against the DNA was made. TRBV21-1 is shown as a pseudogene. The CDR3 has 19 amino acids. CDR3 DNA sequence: TGTGCCAGCAGCAAATCCTCCGGGACATGCCCTGATATGAACACTGAAGCTTTCTTT. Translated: CASSKSSGTCPDMNTEAFF.

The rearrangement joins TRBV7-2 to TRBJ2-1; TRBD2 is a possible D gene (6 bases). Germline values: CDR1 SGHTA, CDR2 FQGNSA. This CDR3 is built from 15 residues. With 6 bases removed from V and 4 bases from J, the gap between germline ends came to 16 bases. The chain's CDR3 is CASRRETGTYNEQFF. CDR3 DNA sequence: TGTGCCAGCAGACGGGAGACGGGGACTTACAATGAGCAGTTCTTC.

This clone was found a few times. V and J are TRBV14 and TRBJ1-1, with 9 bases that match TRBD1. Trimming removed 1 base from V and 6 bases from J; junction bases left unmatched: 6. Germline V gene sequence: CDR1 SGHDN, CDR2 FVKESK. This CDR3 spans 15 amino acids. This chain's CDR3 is CASSQGWGTGSEAFF. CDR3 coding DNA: TGTGCCAGCAGCCAAGGTTGGGGGACAGGGTCTGAAGCTTTCTTT.

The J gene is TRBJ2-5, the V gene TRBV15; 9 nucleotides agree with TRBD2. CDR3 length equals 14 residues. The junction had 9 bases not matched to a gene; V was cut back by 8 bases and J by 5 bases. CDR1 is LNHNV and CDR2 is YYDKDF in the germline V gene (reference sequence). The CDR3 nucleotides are TGTGCCACCTCCGGCGGGAGGGCCCGGGAGACCCAGTACTTC. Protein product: CATSGGRARETQYF.

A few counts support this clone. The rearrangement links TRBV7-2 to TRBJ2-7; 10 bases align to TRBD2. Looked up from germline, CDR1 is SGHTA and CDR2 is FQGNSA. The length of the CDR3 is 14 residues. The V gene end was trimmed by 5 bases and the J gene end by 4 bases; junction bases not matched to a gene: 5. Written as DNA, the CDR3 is TGTGCCAGCAGCCCGGGACTAGCGTTTTACGAGCAGTACTTC. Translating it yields CASSPGLAFYEQYF.

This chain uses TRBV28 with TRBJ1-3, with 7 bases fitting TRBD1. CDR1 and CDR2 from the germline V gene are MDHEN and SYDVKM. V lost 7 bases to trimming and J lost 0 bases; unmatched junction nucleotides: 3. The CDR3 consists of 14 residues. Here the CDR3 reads CASNRQGSGNTIYF. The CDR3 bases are TGTGCCAGCAACAGACAGGGCTCTGGAAACACCATATATTTT.

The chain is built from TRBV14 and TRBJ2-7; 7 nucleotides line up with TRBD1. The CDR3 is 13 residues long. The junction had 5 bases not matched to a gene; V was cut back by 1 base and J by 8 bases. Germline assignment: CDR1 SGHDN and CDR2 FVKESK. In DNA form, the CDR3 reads TGTGCCAGCAGCCAAGGTCCCAGGGGGAAGCAGTACTTC. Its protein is CASSQGPRGKQYF.

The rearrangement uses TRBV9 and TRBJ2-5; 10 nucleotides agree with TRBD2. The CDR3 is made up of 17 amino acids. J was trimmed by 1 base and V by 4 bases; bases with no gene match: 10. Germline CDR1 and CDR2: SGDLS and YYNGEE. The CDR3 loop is CASSSNWEREGQETQYF. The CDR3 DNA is TGTGCCAGCAGCTCAAATTGGGAGCGGGAGGGCCAAGAGACCCAGTACTTC. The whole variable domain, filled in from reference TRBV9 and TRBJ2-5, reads DSGVTQTPKHLITATGQRVTLRCSPRSGDLSVYWYQQSLDQGLQFLIQYYNGEERAKGNILERFSAQQFPDLHSELNLSSLELGDSALYFCASSSNWEREGQETQYFGPGTRLLVL.

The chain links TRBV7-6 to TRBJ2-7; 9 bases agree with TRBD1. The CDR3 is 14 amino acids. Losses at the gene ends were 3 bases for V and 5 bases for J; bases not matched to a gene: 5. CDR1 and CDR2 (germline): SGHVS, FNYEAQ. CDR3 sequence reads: CASSFRDRAHEQYF. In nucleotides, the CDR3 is TGTGCCAGCAGCTTTCGGGACAGGGCACACGAGCAGTACTTC.

This chain's CDR3 is CASSLSGQDTEAFF. DNA for the CDR3: TGTGCCAGCAGCTTATCGGGACAGGACACTGAAGCTTTCTTT. This rearrangement joins TRBV11-3 to TRBJ1-1, with 8 bases matching TRBD1. This CDR3 comprises 14 residues. V lost 2 bases and J lost 3; bases outside the gene matches: 2. Germline loops: CDR1 SGHNT, CDR2 YENEEA.

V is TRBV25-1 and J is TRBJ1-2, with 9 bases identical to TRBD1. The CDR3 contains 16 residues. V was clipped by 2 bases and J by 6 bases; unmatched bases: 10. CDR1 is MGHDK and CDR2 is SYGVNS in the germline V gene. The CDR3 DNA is TGTGCCAGCAGTGAACCCGCCGGGACAGGGAGCGATGGCTACACCTTC. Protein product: CASSEPAGTGSDGYTF.

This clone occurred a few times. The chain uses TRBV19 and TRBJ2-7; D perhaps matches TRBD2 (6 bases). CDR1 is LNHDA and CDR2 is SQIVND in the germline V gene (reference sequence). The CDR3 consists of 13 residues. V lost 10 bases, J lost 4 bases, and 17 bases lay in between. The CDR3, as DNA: TGTGCCACTCGGACGCGGGGCGAGTACGAGCAGTACTTC. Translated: CATRTRGEYEQYF.

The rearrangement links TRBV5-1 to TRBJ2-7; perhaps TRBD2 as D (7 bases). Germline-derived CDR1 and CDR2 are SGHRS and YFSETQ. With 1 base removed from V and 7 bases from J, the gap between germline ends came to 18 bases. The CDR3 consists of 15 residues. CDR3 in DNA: TGCGCCAGCAGCTTGCTGCTTGGGGGGGCCTTAGAGCAGTACTTC. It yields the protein CASSLLLGGALEQYF.

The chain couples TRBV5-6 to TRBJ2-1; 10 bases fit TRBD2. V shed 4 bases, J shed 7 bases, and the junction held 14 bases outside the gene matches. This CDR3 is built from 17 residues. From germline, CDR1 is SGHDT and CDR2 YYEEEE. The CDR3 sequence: CASSPTLSSSGRNEQFF. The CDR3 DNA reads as TGTGCCAGCAGCCCGACGTTAAGTTCTAGCGGGAGAAATGAGCAGTTCTTC.

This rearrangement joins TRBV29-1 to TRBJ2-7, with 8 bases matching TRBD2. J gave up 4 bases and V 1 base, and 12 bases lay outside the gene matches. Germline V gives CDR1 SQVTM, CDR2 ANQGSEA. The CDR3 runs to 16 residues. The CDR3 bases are TGCAGCGTTGAAGCCCCTAGCGGGCGGAATGTTTACGAGCAGTACTTC. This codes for CSVEAPSGRNVYEQYF.